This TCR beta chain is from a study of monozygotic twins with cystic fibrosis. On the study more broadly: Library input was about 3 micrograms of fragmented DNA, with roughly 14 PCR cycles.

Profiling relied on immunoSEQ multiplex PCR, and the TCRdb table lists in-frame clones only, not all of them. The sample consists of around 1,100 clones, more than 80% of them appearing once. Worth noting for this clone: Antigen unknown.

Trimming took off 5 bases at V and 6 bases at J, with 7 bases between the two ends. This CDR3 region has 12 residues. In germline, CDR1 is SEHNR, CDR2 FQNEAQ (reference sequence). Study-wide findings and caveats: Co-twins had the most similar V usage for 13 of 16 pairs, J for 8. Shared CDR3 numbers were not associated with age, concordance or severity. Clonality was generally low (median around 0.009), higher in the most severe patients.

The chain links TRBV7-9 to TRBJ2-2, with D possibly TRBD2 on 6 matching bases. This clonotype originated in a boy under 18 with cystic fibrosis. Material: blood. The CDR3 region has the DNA TGTGCCAGCAGCCGGGAGTCCGGGGAGCTGTTTTTT. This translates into CASSRESGELFF.